Below, one T cell receptor (beta chain) is given with its context. The record originates from a study of blood T cell repertoires in COVID-19. Sequencing used immunoSEQ multiplex PCR; TCRdb keeps in-frame clones, though not all of them. The data hold 300,000 to 350,000 clones, with 90% observed a single time. CDR1 is LNHDA, CDR2 SQIVND, per germline (reference sequence). V was trimmed by 4 bases and J by 0 bases, leaving 10 bases between them. There are 15 residues in the CDR3. The chain carries TRBV19 and TRBJ2-1, with D maybe TRBD2 (6 bases). The TCR comes from a woman aged 18-30 years with acute COVID-19. Material: PBMCs or T cells enriched from blood (not recorded which). CDR3 nucleotide sequence: TGTGCCAGTAGTAGTAGCGGCAGCTCCTACAATGAGCAGTTCTTC. It encodes CASSSSGSSYNEQFF.